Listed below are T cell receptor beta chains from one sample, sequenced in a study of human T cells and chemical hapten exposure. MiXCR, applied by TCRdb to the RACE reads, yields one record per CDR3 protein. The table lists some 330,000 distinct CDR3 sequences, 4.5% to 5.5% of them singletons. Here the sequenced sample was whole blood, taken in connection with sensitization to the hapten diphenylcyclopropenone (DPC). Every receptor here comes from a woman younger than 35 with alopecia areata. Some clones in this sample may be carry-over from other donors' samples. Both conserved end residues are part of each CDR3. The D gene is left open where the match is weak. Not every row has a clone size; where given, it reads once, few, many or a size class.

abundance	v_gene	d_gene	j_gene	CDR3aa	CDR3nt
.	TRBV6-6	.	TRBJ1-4	CASSYGSTTNEKLFF	TGTGCCAGCAGTTACGGTTCTACAACTAATGAAAAACTGTTTTTT
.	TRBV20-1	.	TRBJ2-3	CSARRFPSDPQYF	TGCAGTGCGCGGCGGTTCCCCTCCGACCCGCAGTATTTT
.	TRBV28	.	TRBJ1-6	CASRLGRGTLHF	TGTGCCAGCAGGTTAGGGCGGGGGACCCTCCACTTT
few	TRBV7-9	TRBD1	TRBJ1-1	CASSLGDRWLNTEAFF	TGTGCCAGCAGCTTAGGGGACAGGTGGCTGAACACTGAAGCTTTCTTT
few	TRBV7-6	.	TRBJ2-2	CASSLIVTQGPNTGELFF	TGTGCCAGCAGCTTAATAGTCACCCAGGGGCCGAACACCGGGGAGCTGTTTTTT
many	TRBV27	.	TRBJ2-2	CASSFEGVGAAGELFF	TGTGCCAGCAGTTTCGAGGGGGTCGGTGCGGCCGGGGAGCTGTTTTTT
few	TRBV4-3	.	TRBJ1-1	CASSQEGREAFF	TGCGCCAGCAGCCAAGAAGGCAGGGAAGCTTTCTTT
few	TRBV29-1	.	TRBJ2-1	CSVAGSSYNEQFF	TGCAGCGTTGCCGGTAGCTCCTACAATGAGCAGTTCTTC
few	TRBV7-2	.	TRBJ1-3	CASSVEGLFYSGNTIYF	TGTGCCAGCAGCGTAGAGGGACTTTTCTACTCTGGAAACACCATATATTTT
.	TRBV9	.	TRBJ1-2	CASSDPITEYGYTF	TGTGCCAGCAGCGACCCCATCACAGAATATGGCTACACCTTC
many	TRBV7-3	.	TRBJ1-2	CASSPEAGWIYGYTF	TGTGCCAGCAGCCCCGAGGCGGGTTGGATATATGGCTACACCTTC
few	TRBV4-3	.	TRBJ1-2	CASSQAGANYGYTF	TGCGCCAGCAGCCAAGCCGGGGCCAACTATGGCTACACCTTC
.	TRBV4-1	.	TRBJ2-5	CASSQDEEETQYF	TGCGCCAGCAGCCAAGATGAGGAAGAGACCCAGTACTTC
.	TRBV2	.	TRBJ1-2	CASTVHRTAYGYTF	TGTGCCAGCACCGTACACAGGACAGCTTATGGCTACACCTTC
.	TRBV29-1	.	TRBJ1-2	CSVDPGGGYTF	TGCAGCGTTGATCCGGGTGGTGGCTACACCTTC
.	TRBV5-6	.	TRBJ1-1	CASSLVRGTEAFF	TGTGCCAGCAGCTTGGTCCGGGGAACTGAAGCTTTCTTT
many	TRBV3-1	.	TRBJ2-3	CASSQGAATDTQYF	TGTGCCAGCAGCCAAGGGGCCGCCACAGATACGCAGTATTTT
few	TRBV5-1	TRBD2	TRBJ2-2	CASSSGTSGVNTGELFF	TGCGCCAGCAGCTCCGGGACTAGCGGGGTTAACACCGGGGAGCTGTTTTTT